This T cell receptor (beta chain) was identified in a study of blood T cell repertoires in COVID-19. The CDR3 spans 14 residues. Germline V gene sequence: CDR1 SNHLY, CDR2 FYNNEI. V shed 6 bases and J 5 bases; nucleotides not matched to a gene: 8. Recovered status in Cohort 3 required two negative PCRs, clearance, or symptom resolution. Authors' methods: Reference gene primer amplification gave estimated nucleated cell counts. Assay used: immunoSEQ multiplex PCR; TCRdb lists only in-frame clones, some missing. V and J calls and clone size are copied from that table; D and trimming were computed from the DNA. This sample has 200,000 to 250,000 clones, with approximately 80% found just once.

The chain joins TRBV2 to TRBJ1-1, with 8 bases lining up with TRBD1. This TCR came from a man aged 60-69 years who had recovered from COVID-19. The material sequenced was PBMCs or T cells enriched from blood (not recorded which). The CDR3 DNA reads TGTGCCAGCAGAGAGATACAGGGGGTTACTGAAGCTTTCTTT. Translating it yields CASREIQGVTEAFF. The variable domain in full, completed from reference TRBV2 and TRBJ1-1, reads EPEVTQTPSHQVTQMGQEVILRCVPISNHLYFYWYRQILGQKVEFLVSFYNNEISEKSEIFDDQFSVERPDGSNFTLKIRSTKLEDSAMYFCASREIQGVTEAFFGQGTRLTVV.